This T cell receptor beta chain originates from a study of T cell responses to AZD1222 COVID-19 vaccine. Only in-frame clones appear in the TCRdb table, and some are missing; sequencing was by immunoSEQ multiplex PCR. This sample has about 150,000 clones, with roughly nine tenths found just once. CDR1 is SEHNR and CDR2 is FQNEAQ in the germline V gene (reference sequence). The CDR3 contains 17 residues. Germline trimming cut 2 bases from V and 1 base from J; bases unmatched to any gene: 5. This TCR derives from an adult who received the AZD1222 COVID-19 vaccine. The sample here was peripheral blood, taken 28 days after the second AZD1222 dose. V and J are TRBV7-9 and TRBJ1-3; TRBD1 agrees at 10 bases. The CDR3 loop is CASSLRTGGVSGNTIYF. The CDR3, as DNA: TGTGCCAGCAGCTTAAGGACAGGGGGAGTGTCTGGAAACACCATATATTTT.